The 30 T cell receptor beta chains listed next were all sequenced from one sample in a study of shared clonotypes between healthy human individuals. The naive CD8 subset, CD45RO-negative cells positively selected for CCR7, excluded terminally differentiated effector memory CD45RA+ cells. Measured with immunoSEQ multiplex PCR; TCRdb has only the in-frame clones, and not every one. Altogether roughly 590,000 clones are present, nearly 97% being singletons, with the ten largest covering about 0.11%. The sequencing input was naive CD8+ T cells sorted from blood. The receptor set was obtained from a woman between 25 and 40 years old in good health.

In its sample, this clone was seen once. This rearrangement joins TRBV5-1 to TRBJ1-1, with TRBD1 matching 7 bases. The CDR3 has 16 amino acids. Trimming at V came to 3 bases and at J to 0 bases, leaving 8 bases not matched to a gene. Germline assignment: CDR1 SGHRS and CDR2 YFSETQ. The CDR3, as DNA: TGCGCCAGCAGCTCTGACAGGGAGGAATTGAACACTGAAGCTTTCTTT. Translating it yields CASSSDREELNTEAFF.

The chain joins TRBV6-4 to TRBJ2-3; D uncertain. The CDR3 is 14 amino acids. The V end was cut by 2 bases, the J end by 7 bases, with 13 bases between. CDR1 is MRHNA, CDR2 SNTAGT, per germline. For the CDR3, the DNA is TGTGCCAGCAGTGACGTCGTTCTACTTTATACGCAGTATTTT. Protein sequence: CASSDVVLLYTQYF.

The V gene is TRBV4-1, the J gene TRBJ2-7; tentatively, D is TRBD2 (6 bases). Germline V gives CDR1 MGHRA, CDR2 YSYEKL. The CDR3 has 14 residues. Trimming removed 2 bases from V and 7 bases from J, with 15 bases in between. CDR3 nucleotides: TGCGCCAGCAGCCAATTGGGCGGAGGGGAAGAGCAGTACTTC. This sequence encodes CASSQLGGGEEQYF.

The chain uses TRBV28 and TRBJ1-1, with a possible D match to TRBD1 (6 bases). CDR1 MDHEN and CDR2 SYDVKM come from the germline V gene. Trimming shortened V by 1 base and J by 1 base, and 7 bases separated the two germline ends. The CDR3 length is 14 residues. The CDR3: CASSLSTGNTEAFF. The CDR3 nucleotides are TGTGCCAGCAGTTTATCGACAGGGAACACTGAAGCTTTCTTT.

The chain combines TRBV27 with TRBJ2-1; the match to TRBD2 covers 11 bases. V gave up 3 bases and J gave up 14 bases; unmatched junction bases: 12. The germline V gene encodes CDR1 MNHEY and CDR2 SMNVEV (reference sequence). The CDR3 consists of 15 residues. The CDR3 here is CASSLQVSGRALEFF. The CDR3 coding sequence is TGTGCCAGCAGTTTGCAGGTTAGCGGGAGGGCCCTGGAGTTCTTC.

The rearrangement joins TRBV2 to TRBJ1-5, with TRBD1 matching over 8 bases. CDR1 and CDR2 from the germline V gene are SNHLY and FYNNEI. This CDR3 contains 13 residues. After removal of 6 bases from V and 9 bases from J, the junction contained 7 bases not matched to a gene. Here the CDR3 reads CASRDPGQGPQHF. CDR3 coding DNA: TGTGCCAGCAGGGACCCTGGACAGGGGCCCCAGCATTTT.

J is TRBJ1-1 and V is TRBV4-1; possible D gene TRBD1, 6 bases. Trimming removed 4 bases from V and 3 bases from J, with 12 bases in between. The CDR3 has 14 residues. From germline, CDR1 is MGHRA and CDR2 YSYEKL. Written as DNA, the CDR3 is TGCGCCAGCAGCCGCGGACAGTGGGACACTGAAGCTTTCTTT. It specifies CASSRGQWDTEAFF.

This clone turned up a few times. The chain uses TRBV7-9 and TRBJ2-5; 10 bases fit TRBD2. The CDR3 has 16 residues. The germline V gene encodes CDR1 SEHNR and CDR2 FQNEAQ (reference sequence). The V and J ends lost 7 bases and 5 bases, in that order; junction bases with no gene match: 13. The CDR3 coding sequence is TGTGCCAGCAATACCGGGACTAGCGCGACGGGGGAGACCCAGTACTTC. It translates to CASNTGTSATGETQYF.

The chain links TRBV19 to TRBJ1-5, with TRBD1 as a possible D gene (5 bases). This CDR3 has 14 amino acids. CDR1 and CDR2 from the germline V gene are LNHDA and SQIVND (reference sequence). Between the trimmed V and J ends, which lost 0 bases and 6 bases, there was a span of 9 bases. The chain's CDR3 is CASSIEEGAQPQHF. CDR3 DNA sequence: TGTGCCAGTAGTATAGAGGAAGGGGCTCAGCCCCAGCATTTT.

V usage is TRBV13 and J usage is TRBJ2-5; D is perhaps TRBD1 or TRBD2 (5 bases each). The germline CDR1 and CDR2 sequences are PRHDT and FYEKMQ (reference sequence). V gave up 8 bases and J gave up 5 bases, with 21 bases separating them. The CDR3 contains 15 residues. The CDR3 loop reads CASAFEGLGRETQYF. The DNA of the CDR3 is TGTGCCAGCGCCTTCGAGGGCCTGGGGCGTGAGACCCAGTACTTC.

V gene TRBV11-2 combines with J gene TRBJ1-1; possibly TRBD1 for D (6 bases). The CDR3 length is 17 residues. V was shortened by 1 base and J by 1 base, with 16 bases between the two germline ends. Germline V gene sequence: CDR1 SGHAT, CDR2 FQNNGV. The CDR3 coding sequence is TGTGCCAGCAGCTTAGCCGTCCTAGACAGGACGAACACTGAAGCTTTCTTT. The encoded protein is CASSLAVLDRTNTEAFF.

This sequence joins TRBV5-1 and TRBJ1-5; D is unclear. Trimming removed 3 bases from V and 5 bases from J, with 12 bases in between. The CDR3 loop spans 14 amino acids. The V gene's germline CDR1 is SGHRS and CDR2 YFSETQ. CDR3 in DNA: TGCGCCAGCAGCTCGTCCCCTGCCGATCAGCCCCAGCATTTT. It is translated as CASSSSPADQPQHF.

The chain joins TRBV19 to TRBJ2-3, with TRBD2 as a possible D gene (5 bases). V was cut by 5 bases and J by 3 bases, with 15 bases left in between. Germline CDR1 is LNHDA and CDR2 is SQIVND (reference sequence). This CDR3 has 15 residues. The CDR3 nucleotides are TGTGCCAGTAGTCCCCTAGCCCCTGAGACAGATACGCAGTATTTT. Protein: CASSPLAPETDTQYF.

This chain connects TRBV10-1 to TRBJ1-1; tentative D call: TRBD1 (5 bases). This CDR3 region has 15 residues. The V end was cut by 2 bases, the J end by 5 bases, with 15 bases between. Germline-derived CDR1 and CDR2 are WNHNN and SYGVQD (reference sequence). DNA for the CDR3: TGCGCCAGCAGTGAGAGTGCCGGGGCTTGGACTGAAGCTTTCTTT. Residues: CASSESAGAWTEAFF.

The chain couples TRBV6-1 to TRBJ2-7; no reliable D call. The CDR3 is 13 residues long. The V gene's germline CDR1 is MNHNS and CDR2 SASEGT. Trimming cost V 6 bases and J 4 bases, with 13 bases left between them. In DNA, the CDR3 is TGTGCCAGCAGGGACCCCCCGGGTTACGAGCAGTACTTC. Protein product: CASRDPPGYEQYF.

The chain combines TRBV7-6 with TRBJ2-1; 10 bases align to TRBD2. Per germline, CDR1 SGHVS and CDR2 FNYEAQ. The CDR3 runs to 16 residues. V gave up 0 bases and J gave up 7 bases; unmatched junction bases: 6. CDR3 sequence reads: CASSLATAGGGNEQFF. CDR3 coding DNA: TGTGCCAGCAGCTTAGCGACAGCGGGAGGGGGAAATGAGCAGTTCTTC.

This sequence joins TRBV28 and TRBJ2-5; 7 positions match TRBD1. In germline, CDR1 is MDHEN, CDR2 SYDVKM. CDR3 length: 13 residues. The trim removed 5 bases at V and 5 bases at J, leaving 5 bases unmatched. The CDR3 reads CASSPTGRETQYF. DNA of the CDR3: TGTGCCAGCAGTCCGACAGGGCGGGAGACCCAGTACTTC.

As regards this clone: Other DNA sequences in the sample encode the same CDR3. The rearrangement uses TRBV7-2 and TRBJ2-7; D is unclear. Germline-derived CDR1 and CDR2 are SGHTA and FQGNSA. This CDR3 is built from 11 residues. V dropped 3 bases and J dropped 1 base, with 1 base sitting between them. CDR3 protein: CASSFSYEQYF. In DNA, the CDR3 is TGTGCCAGCAGCTTTTCCTACGAGCAGTACTTC.

This rearrangement joins TRBV29-1 to TRBJ1-1; D is undetermined. The CDR3 length is 15 residues. V lost 0 bases and J 11 bases, leaving 22 bases between the germline ends. In germline, CDR1 is SQVTM, CDR2 ANQGSEA. In DNA, the CDR3 is TGCAGCGTTGAAGAGGTGAGGGTTATCCCCAGTGGGGCTTTCTTT. This encodes CSVEEVRVIPSGAFF.

This chain uses TRBV28 with TRBJ2-7; perhaps TRBD2 as D (7 bases). Germline lookup yields CDR1 MDHEN and CDR2 SYDVKM. The CDR3 has 17 residues. Trimming shortened V by 2 bases and J by 4 bases, and 21 bases separated the two germline ends. The CDR3 is CASSLGGGGQRGYEQYF. The CDR3 nucleotides read TGTGCCAGCAGTTTAGGGGGGGGTGGACAGAGGGGATACGAGCAGTACTTC.

The chain is built from TRBV27 and TRBJ1-5, with no clear D. The CDR3 extends over 16 amino acids. CDR1 and CDR2 (germline): MNHEY, SMNVEV (reference sequence). Trimming removed 0 bases at V and 7 bases at J, with 16 bases between. CDR3: CASSLSAGAAGQPQHF. The CDR3 DNA reads TGTGCCAGCAGTTTATCAGCAGGTGCTGCAGGACAGCCCCAGCATTTT.

The chain combines TRBV15 with TRBJ1-1; a possible D gene is TRBD1 (5 bases). CDR3 length: 12 residues. Trimming took off 0 bases at V and 7 bases at J, with 6 bases between the two ends. Germline CDR1 and CDR2: LNHNV and YYDKDF (reference sequence). The CDR3, as DNA: TGTGCCACCAGCAGAGAAACAGGTGAAGCTTTCTTT. This codes for CATSRETGEAFF.

The rearrangement joins TRBV7-9 to TRBJ2-3; 11 nucleotides match TRBD1. The CDR3 contains 17 residues. The junction had 9 bases not matched to a gene; V was cut back by 5 bases and J by 2 bases. Germline-derived CDR1 and CDR2 are SEHNR and FQNEAQ (reference sequence). CDR3 sequence: CASSPLDRGRVTDTQYF. The CDR3 bases are TGTGCCAGCAGCCCGCTGGACAGGGGGCGAGTCACAGATACGCAGTATTTT. The full variable domain, in which reference TRBV7-9 and TRBJ2-3 provide the parts outside the CDR3, is DTGVSQNPRHKITKRGQNVTFRCDPISEHNRLYWYRQTLGQGPEFLTYFQNEAQLEKSRLLSDRFSAERPKGSFSTLEIQRTEQGDSAMYLCASSPLDRGRVTDTQYFGPGTRLTVL.

On this clone: This sample includes further DNA sequences coding for the same CDR3. The V call is TRBV19, the J call TRBJ2-5, with 7 bases identical to TRBD1. This CDR3 has 13 amino acids. Germline CDR1 LNHDA, CDR2 SQIVND (reference sequence). Germline trimming cut 6 bases from V and 5 bases from J; bases unmatched to any gene: 6. For the CDR3, the DNA is TGTGCCAGTAGCTTAGACAGGGAGGAGACCCAGTACTTC. Translation: CASSLDREETQYF. Supplemented by reference TRBV19 and TRBJ2-5, the full variable domain reads DGGITQSPKYLFRKEGQNVTLSCEQNLNHDAMYWYRQDPGQGLRLIYYSQIVNDFQKGDIAEGYSVSREKKESFPLTVTSAQKNPTAFYLCASSLDREETQYFGPGTRLLVL.

The rearrangement joins TRBV10-1 to TRBJ2-2; D is unclear. V was clipped by 3 bases and J by 6 bases, with 5 bases between them. Germline assignment: CDR1 WNHNN and CDR2 SYGVQD (reference sequence). The CDR3 spans 12 residues. Written as DNA, the CDR3 is TGCGCCAGCAGTGAAAATTCCGGGGAGCTGTTTTTT. It yields the protein CASSENSGELFF.

Of note for this clone: At the DNA level, this CDR3 is encoded by other sequences in the same sample as well. V and J are TRBV27 and TRBJ2-2; no definite D call. The V gene's germline CDR1 is MNHEY and CDR2 SMNVEV (reference sequence). Trimming removed 2 bases from V and 2 bases from J, with 6 bases in between. The length of the CDR3 is 14 residues. The CDR3 nucleotides read TGTGCCAGCAGTTTAGGCCTAAACACCGGGGAGCTGTTTTTT. Residues: CASSLGLNTGELFF.

The chain has TRBV29-1 and TRBJ2-2, with a tentative D call TRBD2 (5 bases). The CDR3 is made up of 14 amino acids. CDR1 is SQVTM and CDR2 is ANQGSEA in the germline V gene. Trimming took off 6 bases at V and 5 bases at J, with 16 bases between the two ends. DNA for the CDR3: TGCAGCGTCGGACCCCGGGATTCAACCGGGGAGCTGTTTTTT. This encodes CSVGPRDSTGELFF.

The chain joins TRBV2 to TRBJ1-5; TRBD1 matches at 8 bases. The germline gives CDR1 SNHLY, CDR2 FYNNEI. This CDR3 spans 15 amino acids. Trimming at V came to 3 bases and at J to 7 bases, leaving 8 bases not matched to a gene. As DNA, the CDR3 is TGTGCCAGCAGTGAGGGGGACAGGTCGGGGCAGCCCCAGCATTTT. Its translation is CASSEGDRSGQPQHF. The full variable domain, in which reference TRBV2 and TRBJ1-5 provide the parts outside the CDR3, is EPEVTQTPSHQVTQMGQEVILRCVPISNHLYFYWYRQILGQKVEFLVSFYNNEISEKSEIFDDQFSVERPDGSNFTLKIRSTKLEDSAMYFCASSEGDRSGQPQHFGDGTRLSIL.

The rearrangement links TRBV15 to TRBJ2-7; possible D gene TRBD1, 5 bases. The CDR3 spans 14 residues. Trimming removed 4 bases at V and 3 bases at J, with 13 bases between. Germline lookup yields CDR1 LNHNV and CDR2 YYDKDF (reference sequence). CDR3 sequence reads: CATSKPGYGYEQYF. Written as DNA, the CDR3 is TGTGCCACCAGCAAGCCAGGGTACGGCTACGAGCAGTACTTC.

Notes on this clone: The sample has other DNA sequences that encode this CDR3 too. The chain carries TRBV28 and TRBJ2-7, with TRBD1 identical over 8 bases. The CDR3 contains 13 residues. The germline CDR1 and CDR2 sequences are MDHEN and SYDVKM. V was pared by 5 bases and J by 5 bases, with 5 bases of the junction left unmatched. CDR3 nucleotides: TGTGCCAGCAGTCTAGGACAGGGCGACGAGCAGTACTTC. It codes for CASSLGQGDEQYF.